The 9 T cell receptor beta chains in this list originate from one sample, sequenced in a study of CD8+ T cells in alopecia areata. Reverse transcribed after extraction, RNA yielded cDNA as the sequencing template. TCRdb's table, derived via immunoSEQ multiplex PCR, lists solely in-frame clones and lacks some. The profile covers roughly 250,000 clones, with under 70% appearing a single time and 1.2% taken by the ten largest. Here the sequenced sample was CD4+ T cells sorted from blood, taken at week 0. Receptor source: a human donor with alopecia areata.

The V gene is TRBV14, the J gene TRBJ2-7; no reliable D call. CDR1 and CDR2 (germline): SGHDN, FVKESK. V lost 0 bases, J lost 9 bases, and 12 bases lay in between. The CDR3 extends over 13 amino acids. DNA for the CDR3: TGTGCCAGCAGCCAAGAACCACGTCAGGTGCAGTACTTC. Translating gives CASSQEPRQVQYF.

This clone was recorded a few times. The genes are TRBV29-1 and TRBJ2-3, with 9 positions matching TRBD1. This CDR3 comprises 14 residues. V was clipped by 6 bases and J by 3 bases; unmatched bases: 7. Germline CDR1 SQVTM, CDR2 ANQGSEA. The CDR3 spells CSVAGQGWTDTQYF. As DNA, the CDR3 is TGCAGCGTCGCCGGACAGGGGTGGACAGATACGCAGTATTTT.

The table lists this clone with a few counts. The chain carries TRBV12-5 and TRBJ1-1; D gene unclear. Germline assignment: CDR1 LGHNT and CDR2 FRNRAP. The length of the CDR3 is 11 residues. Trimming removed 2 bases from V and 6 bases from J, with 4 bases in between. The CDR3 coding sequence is TGTGCTAGTGGTTTGACGTCTGAAGCTTTCTTT. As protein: CASGLTSEAFF. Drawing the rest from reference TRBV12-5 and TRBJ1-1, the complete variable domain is DARVTQTPRHKVTEMGQEVTMRCQPILGHNTVFWYRQTMMQGLELLAYFRNRAPLDDSGMPKDRFSAEMPDATLATLKIQPSEPRDSAVYFCASGLTSEAFFGQGTRLTVV.

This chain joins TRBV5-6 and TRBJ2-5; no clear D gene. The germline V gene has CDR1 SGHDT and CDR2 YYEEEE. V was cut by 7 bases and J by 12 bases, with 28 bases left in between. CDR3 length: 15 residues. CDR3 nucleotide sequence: TGTGCCAGCGTAAGGCTGAAGTGGCGGCAAGAGAATGAGTACTTC. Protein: CASVRLKWRQENEYF.

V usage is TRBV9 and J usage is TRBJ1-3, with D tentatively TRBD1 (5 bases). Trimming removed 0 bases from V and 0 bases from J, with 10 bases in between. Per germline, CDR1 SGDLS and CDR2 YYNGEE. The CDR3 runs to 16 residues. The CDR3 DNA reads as TGTGCCAGCAGCGTAGAGGGACTTAGCTCTGGAAACACCATATATTTT. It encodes CASSVEGLSSGNTIYF.

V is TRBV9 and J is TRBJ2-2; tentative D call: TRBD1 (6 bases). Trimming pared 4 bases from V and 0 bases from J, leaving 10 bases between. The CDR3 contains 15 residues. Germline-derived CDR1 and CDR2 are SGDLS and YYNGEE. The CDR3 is CASSWDTSNTGELFF. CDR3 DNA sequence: TGTGCCAGCAGCTGGGACACCTCGAACACCGGGGAGCTGTTTTTT.

CDR3 amino acids: CASSLTLETQYF. The CDR3 region has the DNA TGTGCCAGCAGCTTAACGTTAGAGACCCAGTACTTC. The chain employs TRBV7-3 and TRBJ2-5; D call uncertain. V was pared by 0 bases and J by 4 bases, with 3 bases between. CDR1 and CDR2 from the germline V gene are SGHTA and FQGTGA. The CDR3 loop spans 12 amino acids.

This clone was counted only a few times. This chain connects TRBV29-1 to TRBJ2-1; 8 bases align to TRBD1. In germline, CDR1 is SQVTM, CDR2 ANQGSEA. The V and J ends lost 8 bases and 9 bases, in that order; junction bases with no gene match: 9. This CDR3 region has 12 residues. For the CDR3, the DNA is TGCAGCTTCCGGACAGGGTCGAGTGAGCAGTTCTTC. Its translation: CSFRTGSSEQFF.

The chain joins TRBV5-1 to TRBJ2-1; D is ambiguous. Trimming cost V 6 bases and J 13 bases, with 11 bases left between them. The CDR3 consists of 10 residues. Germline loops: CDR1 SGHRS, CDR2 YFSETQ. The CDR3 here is CASKGPTQFF. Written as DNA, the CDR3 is TGCGCCAGCAAAGGGCCAACACAGTTCTTC.